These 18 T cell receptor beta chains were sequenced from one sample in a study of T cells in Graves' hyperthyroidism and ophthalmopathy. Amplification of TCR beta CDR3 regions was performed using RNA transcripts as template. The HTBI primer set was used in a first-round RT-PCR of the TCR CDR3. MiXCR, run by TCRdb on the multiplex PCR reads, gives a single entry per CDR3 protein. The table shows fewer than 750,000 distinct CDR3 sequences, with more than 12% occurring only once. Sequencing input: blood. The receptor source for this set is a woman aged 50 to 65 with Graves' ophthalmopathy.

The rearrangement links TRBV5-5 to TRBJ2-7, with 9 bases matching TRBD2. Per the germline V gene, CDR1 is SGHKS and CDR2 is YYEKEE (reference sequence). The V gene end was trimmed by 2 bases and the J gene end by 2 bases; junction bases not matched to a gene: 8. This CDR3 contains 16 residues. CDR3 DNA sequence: TGTGCCAGCAGCTTCCGACTAGCGGATGCTACCTACGAGCAGTACTTC. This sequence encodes CASSFRLADATYEQYF.

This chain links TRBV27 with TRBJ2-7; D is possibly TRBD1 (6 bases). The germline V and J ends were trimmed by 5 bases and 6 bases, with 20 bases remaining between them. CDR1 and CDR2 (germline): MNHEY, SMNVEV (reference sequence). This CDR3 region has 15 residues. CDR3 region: CASSPLDRSLGEQYF. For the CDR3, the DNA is TGTGCCAGCAGTCCCTTGGACAGATCACTGGGCGAGCAGTACTTC.

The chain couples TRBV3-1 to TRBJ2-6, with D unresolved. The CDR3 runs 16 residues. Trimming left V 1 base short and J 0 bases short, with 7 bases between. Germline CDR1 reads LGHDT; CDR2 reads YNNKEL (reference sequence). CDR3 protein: CASSQGLRSGANVLTF. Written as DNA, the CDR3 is TGTGCCAGCAGCCAAGGTTTACGCTCTGGGGCCAACGTCCTGACTTTC. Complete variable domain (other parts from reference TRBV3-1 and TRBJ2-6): DTAVSQTPKYLVTQMGNDKSIKCEQNLGHDTMYWYKQDSKKFLKIMFSYNNKELIINETVPNRFSPKSPDKAHLNLHINSLELGDSAVYFCASSQGLRSGANVLTFGAGSRLTVL.

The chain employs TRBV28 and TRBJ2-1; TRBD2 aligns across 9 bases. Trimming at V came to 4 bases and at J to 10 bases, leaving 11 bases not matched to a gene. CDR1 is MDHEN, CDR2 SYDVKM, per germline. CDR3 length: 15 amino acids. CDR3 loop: CASSSPASGVGEQFF. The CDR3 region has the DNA TGTGCCAGCAGTTCCCCGGCTAGCGGGGTCGGCGAGCAGTTCTTC.

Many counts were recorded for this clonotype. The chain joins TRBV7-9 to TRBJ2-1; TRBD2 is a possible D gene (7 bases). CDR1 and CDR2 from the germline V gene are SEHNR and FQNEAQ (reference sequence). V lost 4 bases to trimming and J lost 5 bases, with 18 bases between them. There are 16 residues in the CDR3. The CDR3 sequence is CASSYGGGRAHNEQFF. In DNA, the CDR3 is TGTGCCAGCAGCTACGGAGGGGGGAGGGCCCACAATGAGCAGTTCTTC.

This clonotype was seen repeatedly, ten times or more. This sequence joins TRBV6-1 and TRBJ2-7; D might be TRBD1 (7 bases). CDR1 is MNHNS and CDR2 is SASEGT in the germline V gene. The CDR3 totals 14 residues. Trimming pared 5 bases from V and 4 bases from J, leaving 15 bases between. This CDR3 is CASSRGTVDYEQYF. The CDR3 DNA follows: TGTGCCAGCAGTCGCGGGACAGTAGATTACGAGCAGTACTTC.

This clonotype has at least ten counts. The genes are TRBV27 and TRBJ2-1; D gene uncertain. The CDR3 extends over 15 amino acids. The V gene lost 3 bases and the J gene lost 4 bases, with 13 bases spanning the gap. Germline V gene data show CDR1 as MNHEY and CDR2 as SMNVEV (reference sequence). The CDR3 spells CASSFDNSPYNEQFF. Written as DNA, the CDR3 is TGTGCCAGCAGTTTCGATAATAGTCCTTACAATGAGCAGTTCTTC.

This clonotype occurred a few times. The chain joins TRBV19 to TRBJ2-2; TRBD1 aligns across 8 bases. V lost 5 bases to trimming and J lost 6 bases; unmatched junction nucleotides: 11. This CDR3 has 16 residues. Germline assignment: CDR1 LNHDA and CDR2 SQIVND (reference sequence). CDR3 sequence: CASSVAGGAGAGELFF. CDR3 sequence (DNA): TGTGCCAGTAGTGTTGCAGGGGGCGCCGGGGCCGGGGAGCTGTTTTTT.

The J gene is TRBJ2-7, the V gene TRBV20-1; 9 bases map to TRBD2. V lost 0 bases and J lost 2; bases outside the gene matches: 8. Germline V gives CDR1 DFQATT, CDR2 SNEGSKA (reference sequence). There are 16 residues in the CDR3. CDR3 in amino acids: CSARDGLAGFPYEQYF. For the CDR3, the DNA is TGCAGTGCTAGAGATGGGCTAGCGGGATTTCCCTACGAGCAGTACTTC.

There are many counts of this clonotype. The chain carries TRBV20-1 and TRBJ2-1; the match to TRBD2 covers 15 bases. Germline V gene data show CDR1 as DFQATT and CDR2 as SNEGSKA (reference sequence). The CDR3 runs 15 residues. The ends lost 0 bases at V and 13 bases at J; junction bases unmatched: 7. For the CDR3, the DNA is TGCAGTGCTAGAGATAGGGTGGGACTAGCGGGAGGACAGTTCTTC. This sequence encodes CSARDRVGLAGGQFF.

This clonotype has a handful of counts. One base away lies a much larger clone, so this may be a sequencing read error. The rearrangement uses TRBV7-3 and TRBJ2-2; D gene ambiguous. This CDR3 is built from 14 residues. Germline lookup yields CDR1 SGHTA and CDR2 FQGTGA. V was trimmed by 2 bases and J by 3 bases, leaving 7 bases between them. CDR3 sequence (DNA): TGTGCCAGCAGCTTAGGGTTTTACACCGGGGAGCTGTTTTTT. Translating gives CASSLGFYTGELFF.

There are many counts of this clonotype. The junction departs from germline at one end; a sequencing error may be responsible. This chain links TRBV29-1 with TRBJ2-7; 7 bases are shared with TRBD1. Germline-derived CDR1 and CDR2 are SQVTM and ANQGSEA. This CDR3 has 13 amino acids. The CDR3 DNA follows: TGCAGCGCTGAAAGACAGGGACAAGGAGAGCAGTACTTC. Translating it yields CSAERQGQGEQYF.

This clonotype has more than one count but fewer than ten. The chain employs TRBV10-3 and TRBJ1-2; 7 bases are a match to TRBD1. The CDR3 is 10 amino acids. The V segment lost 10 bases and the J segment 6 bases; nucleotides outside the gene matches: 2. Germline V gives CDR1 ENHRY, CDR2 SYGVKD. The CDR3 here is CASGTDGYTF. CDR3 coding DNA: TGTGCCAGCGGGACAGATGGCTACACCTTC.

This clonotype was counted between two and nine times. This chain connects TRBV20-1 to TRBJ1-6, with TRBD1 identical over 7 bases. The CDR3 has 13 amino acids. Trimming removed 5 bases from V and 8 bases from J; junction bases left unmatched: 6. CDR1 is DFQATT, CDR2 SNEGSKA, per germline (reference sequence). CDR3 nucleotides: TGCAGTGCTCGACAGGGTGAGGATTCACCCCTCCACTTT. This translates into CSARQGEDSPLHF.

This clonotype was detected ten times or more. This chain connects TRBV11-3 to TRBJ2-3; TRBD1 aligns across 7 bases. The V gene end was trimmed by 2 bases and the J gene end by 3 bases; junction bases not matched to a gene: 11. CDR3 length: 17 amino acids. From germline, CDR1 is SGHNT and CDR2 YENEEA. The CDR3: CASSLSMQGVVTDTQYF. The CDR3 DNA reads TGTGCCAGCAGCTTAAGTATGCAGGGGGTAGTAACAGATACGCAGTATTTT. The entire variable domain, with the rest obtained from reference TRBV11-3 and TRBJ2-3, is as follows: EAGVVQSPRYKIIEKKQPVAFWCNPISGHNTLYWYLQNLGQGPELLIRYENEEAVDDSQLPKDRFSAERLKGVDSTLKIQPAELGDSAVYLCASSLSMQGVVTDTQYFGPGTRLTVL.

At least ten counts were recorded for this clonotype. CDR3 amino acids: CSVRSGRYEQYF. The CDR3 coding sequence is TGCAGTGTTCGTAGCGGGAGATACGAGCAGTACTTC. The chain employs TRBV20-1 and TRBJ2-7; 9 nucleotides agree with TRBD2. The CDR3 runs to 12 residues. Germline CDR1 DFQATT, CDR2 SNEGSKA (reference sequence). V shed 7 bases, J shed 4 bases, and the junction held 5 bases outside the gene matches.

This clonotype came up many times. In nucleotides, the CDR3 is TGTGCCAGCAGTCACCCCTGGACGTATATGTCCAATCAGCCCCAGCATTTT. Translating it yields CASSHPWTYMSNQPQHF. This chain connects TRBV6-2 or TRBV6-3 to TRBJ1-5, with D unclear. From germline, CDR1 is MNHEY and CDR2 SVGEGT. Trimming took off 5 bases at V and 3 bases at J, with 20 bases between the two ends. This CDR3 contains 17 residues.

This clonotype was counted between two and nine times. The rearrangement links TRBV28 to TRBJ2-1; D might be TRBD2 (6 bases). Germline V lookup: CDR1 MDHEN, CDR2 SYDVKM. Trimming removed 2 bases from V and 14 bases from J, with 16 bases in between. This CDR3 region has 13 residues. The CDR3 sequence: CASSLGSGVNKFF. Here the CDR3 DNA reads TGTGCCAGCAGTTTAGGATCGGGAGTCAACAAGTTCTTC. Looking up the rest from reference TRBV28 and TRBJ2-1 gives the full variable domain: DVKVTQSSRYLVKRTGEKVFLECVQDMDHENMFWYRQDPGLGLRLIYFSYDVKMKEKGDIPEGYSVSREKKERFSLILESASTNQTSMYLCASSLGSGVNKFFGPGTRLTVL.